This TCR beta chain was sequenced during a study of shared clonotypes between healthy human individuals. Whole-study context: A couple of female and three male donors aged 18 to 49 were enrolled.

Regarding the study as a whole: A handful of donors shared around 5.1% of their naive CD4 clonotypes. Clonotypes not shared had lower generation probabilities than those common to all four donors.

Concerning this clone: What it binds is not known.

An even split of each subset's genomic DNA across several immunoSEQ plates was performed. TCRdb's table, derived via immunoSEQ multiplex PCR, lists solely in-frame clones and lacks some. The sample records approximately 2,000,000 clones, 85% to 95% being singletons. This TCR was sampled from a man aged 18 to 29 in good health. Some clones in this sample may be carry-over from other donors' samples. Material for sequencing was naive CD4+ T cells from PBMCs. Subset of the sample: CD45RA+ positively selected.

The CDR3 DNA is TGTGCCAGCACGCCGGGCCAGGAGGCTTCACCCCTCCACTTT. Its protein is CASTPGQEASPLHF. This sequence joins TRBV6-1 and TRBJ1-6; D gene unclear. There are 14 residues in the CDR3. Trimming shortened V by 7 bases and J by 9 bases, and 16 bases separated the two germline ends. From germline, CDR1 is MNHNS and CDR2 SASEGT.